The 17 T cell receptor beta chains reported below all come from one sample, sequenced in a study of T cell repertoires in cytomegalovirus infection. No antigen has been identified for these receptors. TCRdb itself ran the reads through MiXCR, one entry per CDR3 protein. The sample yields under 850,000 distinct CDR3 sequences, around 31% seen once. The sequencing used cultured PBMCs, collected from culture after CMV antigen stimulation. These receptors all come from a human donor in good health (CMV status not recorded). Some clones in this sample may be carry-over from other donors' samples.

The J gene is TRBJ1-4, the V gene TRBV19, with D possibly matching TRBD1 (6 bases). Looked up from germline, CDR1 is LNHDA and CDR2 is SQIVND (reference sequence). Trimming removed 7 bases from V and 10 bases from J, with 25 bases in between. The CDR3 covers 16 residues. The CDR3 coding sequence is TGTGCCAGTACCCCTCGGGGGGGGGACACGCCGGGAAAACTGTTTTTT. Its translation is CASTPRGGDTPGKLFF.

The genes are TRBV6-6 and TRBJ2-5; either TRBD1 or TRBD2 may supply D (5 bases each). Germline CDR1 reads MNHNY; CDR2 reads SVGAGI (reference sequence). The CDR3 sequence is 15 residues long. V was shortened by 2 bases and J by 5 bases, with 15 bases between the two germline ends. DNA of the CDR3: TGTGCCAGCAGTTACCCCGGGACCCCAGGGGAGACCCAGTACTTC. As protein: CASSYPGTPGETQYF.

This clonotype was detected only a few times. This chain connects TRBV12-3 or TRBV12-4 to TRBJ2-6; D not certain. V gave up 3 bases and J gave up 0 bases, with 12 bases separating them. The length of the CDR3 is 17 residues. The CDR3 sequence is CASSFGQLGSGANVLTF. The CDR3 bases are TGTGCCAGCAGTTTTGGTCAGTTAGGCTCTGGGGCCAACGTCCTGACTTTC.

The genes are TRBV20-1 and TRBJ2-7; D is perhaps TRBD1 (7 bases). The CDR3 length is 14 residues. In germline, CDR1 is DFQATT, CDR2 SNEGSKA (reference sequence). The V and J ends lost 6 bases and 6 bases respectively, with 21 bases between them. The CDR3 region is CSARDGGGTGEQYF. CDR3 sequence (DNA): TGCAGTGCCCGGGACGGAGGGGGCACTGGCGAGCAGTACTTC.

This clonotype has just a few counts. The chain combines TRBV20-1 with TRBJ1-4; TRBD1 might be the D (6 bases). This CDR3 contains 13 residues. The V end was cut by 4 bases, the J end by 8 bases, with 14 bases between. CDR1 and CDR2 from the germline V gene are DFQATT and SNEGSKA (reference sequence). CDR3 loop: CSAIQEGEEKLFF. As DNA, the CDR3 is TGCAGTGCTATCCAGGAGGGGGAGGAAAAACTGTTTTTT.

V and J are TRBV7-8 and TRBJ2-4; 9 bases agree with TRBD1. Germline-derived CDR1 and CDR2 are SGHVS and FQNEAQ. The ends lost 5 bases at V and 6 bases at J; junction bases unmatched: 20. This CDR3 has 19 residues. CDR3 protein: CASSGRPQGAEGHGNIQYF. In DNA, the CDR3 is TGTGCCAGCAGCGGCCGACCACAGGGGGCCGAGGGTCATGGAAACATTCAGTACTTC. The full variable domain, in which reference TRBV7-8 and TRBJ2-4 provide the parts outside the CDR3, is GAGVSQSPRYKVAKRGQDVALRCDPISGHVSLFWYQQALGQGPEFLTYFQNEAQLDKSGLPSDRFFAERPEGSVSTLKIQRTQQEDSAVYLCASSGRPQGAEGHGNIQYFGAGTRLSVL.

The chain joins TRBV2 to TRBJ2-2, with 11 bases aligning to TRBD1. Germline V gene data show CDR1 as SNHLY and CDR2 as FYNNEI. This CDR3 has 15 amino acids. J gave up 4 bases and V 7 bases, and 5 bases lay outside the gene matches. The CDR3 DNA is TGTGCCAGCATTGGACAGGGGGCCGGCACCGGGGAGCTGTTTTTT. It encodes CASIGQGAGTGELFF. Full variable domain (rest looked up from reference TRBV2 and TRBJ2-2): EPEVTQTPSHQVTQMGQEVILRCVPISNHLYFYWYRQILGQKVEFLVSFYNNEISEKSEIFDDQFSVERPDGSNFTLKIRSTKLEDSAMYFCASIGQGAGTGELFFGEGSRLTVL.

The table lists this clonotype with many counts. The CDR3 bases are TGTGCCAGCAGCTTAGCGCGCCCAGGGCCTTACACTGAAGCTTTCTTT. Protein: CASSLARPGPYTEAFF. The V gene is TRBV7-2, the J gene TRBJ1-1, with TRBD1 as a possible D gene (5 bases). V gave up 0 bases and J gave up 3 bases, with 14 bases separating them. CDR3 length: 16 residues. Germline loops: CDR1 SGHTA, CDR2 FQGNSA.

This clonotype was counted a few times. The chain has TRBV12-3 or TRBV12-4 and TRBJ1-2; 7 bases fit TRBD1. The CDR3 spans 13 residues. Trimming took 4 bases from V and 8 from J; bases not matched to a gene: 7. The CDR3 region is CASSSTGLGGYTF. As DNA, the CDR3 is TGTGCCAGCAGTTCGACAGGGCTGGGAGGCTACACCTTC.

The V call is TRBV4-3, the J call TRBJ1-4; 8 nucleotides match TRBD1. The germline gives CDR1 LGHNA, CDR2 YSLEER. V was clipped by 6 bases and J by 7 bases; unmatched bases: 22. The CDR3 is 19 residues long. The CDR3 DNA follows: TGCGCCAGCAGGTATTACACCGGGACAGGTGATATCGGAGGTGAAAAACTGTTTTTT. It translates to CASRYYTGTGDIGGEKLFF.

This rearrangement joins TRBV7-9 to TRBJ2-2; TRBD2 agrees at 14 bases. Germline V CDR1 and CDR2: SEHNR, FQNEAQ (reference sequence). The CDR3 is 20 amino acids. The V and J ends lost 4 bases and 4 bases, in that order; junction bases with no gene match: 14. The CDR3 spells CASSSPTPGLAGGVTGELFF. In DNA, the CDR3 is TGTGCCAGCAGCTCACCCACTCCAGGACTAGCGGGAGGAGTCACCGGGGAGCTGTTTTTT.

This clonotype came up a few times. V is TRBV3-1 and J is TRBJ1-2; no clear D. In germline, CDR1 is LGHDT, CDR2 YNNKEL (reference sequence). V lost 5 bases to trimming and J lost 7 bases, with 11 bases between them. The CDR3 sequence is 12 residues long. The CDR3 bases are TGTGCCAGCAGCAATACTCTAGTTGGCTACACCTTC. Encoded protein: CASSNTLVGYTF.

V and J are TRBV10-3 and TRBJ2-5; maybe TRBD2 (6 bases). CDR1 is ENHRY, CDR2 SYGVKD, per germline. The CDR3 has 13 residues. Trimming took off 4 bases at V and 4 bases at J, with 10 bases between the two ends. The CDR3: CAISVAVRETQYF. The DNA for the CDR3 is TGTGCCATCAGTGTAGCGGTCCGAGAGACCCAGTACTTC.

This clonotype was detected ten times or more. This sequence joins TRBV7-2 and TRBJ2-3; the D is unclear. CDR3 length: 14 residues. The germline CDR1 and CDR2 sequences are SGHTA and FQGNSA. V dropped 5 bases and J dropped 0 bases, with 9 bases sitting between them. CDR3 in amino acids: CASSPTVSTDTQYF. As DNA, the CDR3 is TGTGCCAGCAGCCCGACCGTGAGCACAGATACGCAGTATTTT. Based on the CDR3 plus reference TRBV7-2 and TRBJ2-3, the full variable domain is GAGVSQSPSNKVTEKGKDVELRCDPISGHTALYWYRQSLGQGLEFLIYFQGNSAPDKSGLPSDRFSAERTGGSVSTLTIQRTQQEDSAVYLCASSPTVSTDTQYFGPGTRLTVL.

The sample holds one count of this clonotype. This may come from a read error, since a much larger clone is one base off. This chain links TRBV7-8 with TRBJ2-7, with TRBD2 matching 9 bases. CDR3 length: 17 residues. Germline V gives CDR1 SGHVS, CDR2 FQNEAQ. DNA of the CDR3: TGTGCCAGCAGCCCTGGTAGCGGGAGAGTCTTTGGGTACGAGCTGTACTTC. Translated: CASSPGSGRVFGYELYF.

This clonotype was seen repeatedly, ten times or more. V usage is TRBV7-6 and J usage is TRBJ2-5; 7 bases line up with TRBD1. Per the germline V gene, CDR1 is SGHVS and CDR2 is FNYEAQ. The CDR3 covers 16 residues. Losses at the gene ends were 6 bases for V and 5 bases for J; bases not matched to a gene: 15. The CDR3 loop reads CASSGRGQIGPETQYF. In nucleotides, the CDR3 is TGTGCCAGCAGTGGAAGGGGACAGATCGGGCCGGAGACCCAGTACTTC.

The chain recombines TRBV6-1 with TRBJ2-5; D is undetermined. Per germline, CDR1 MNHNS and CDR2 SASEGT. This CDR3 has 12 residues. Trimming removed 2 bases at V and 5 bases at J, with 6 bases between. The CDR3, as DNA: TGTGCCAGCAGTGAAACGCTGGAGACCCAGTACTTC. This translates into CASSETLETQYF.